Sequencing of this T cell receptor (beta chain) was carried out in a study of post-analysis software for immune sequencing data. On the study more broadly: The study covered relapsing-remitting, secondary progressive and progressive-relapsing courses of multiple sclerosis. Whole-study results and caveats: Controls showed significantly higher normalized Chao1 diversity than did multiple sclerosis patients. Samples from one preparation batch, clustered by F measure, grouped strongly together.

About this clonotype itself: Antigen: not known.

Libraries were made from TCR beta cDNA, and they carried unique molecular identifiers. Around 500,000 cDNA molecules came from roughly 1 to 10 million T cells. TCRdb recomputed calls from the PCR reads with MiXCR, one row per CDR3 protein. Among roughly 430,000 distinct CDR3 sequences listed, over 30% were seen once. Sequencing was done on a sample of blood. This sequence was found in a girl aged 2 to 10 with multiple sclerosis.

CDR3 sequence (DNA): TGCAGCGTTGAAATGCATTTACAAGAGACCCAGTACTTC. Residues: CSVEMHLQETQYF. This chain joins TRBV29-1 and TRBJ2-5; D gene uncertain. The CDR3 totals 13 residues. V was clipped by 2 bases and J by 2 bases, with 9 bases between them. Germline V gives CDR1 SQVTM, CDR2 ANQGSEA.